This T cell receptor (beta chain) was obtained from a study of CD8 T cells in Susac syndrome. Study-wide results and limits: No clonal expansion appeared among CD4+ T cells in Susac patients.

The V end was cut by 0 bases, the J end by 3 bases, with 14 bases between. The CDR3 consists of 16 residues. Per the germline V gene, CDR1 is MNHEY and CDR2 is SMNVEV (reference sequence). Sequencing targeted TCR beta in T cells from blood (CD8+ and CD4+). In contrast to the negatively isolated CD8+ and CD4+ T cells, TEMRA cells were FACS-enriched. RNA was extracted with the RNeasy kit, and a quantity of about 0.45 to 1 ug was reverse transcribed using random hexamers. TCRdb re-analysed the immunoSEQ multiplex PCR reads in MiXCR, keeping a single row per CDR3 protein. Of some 180,000 distinct CDR3 sequences listed, roughly 94% are singletons. With respect to this clonotype: Its antigen is unidentified.

The sequence was collected from a human donor with Susac syndrome. The specimen sequenced was CD4+ T cells from PBMCs. The gene calls are TRBV27 and TRBJ1-1, with D perhaps TRBD1 (5 bases). Written as DNA, the CDR3 is TGTGCCAGCAGTTTATCGTCCCTTCGGGGGGACACTGAAGCTTTCTTT. Amino acid sequence: CASSLSSLRGDTEAFF.